The 9 T cell receptor beta chains below come from one sample, sequenced in a study of technical replicates of blood from a handful of donors. Sequencing used immunoSEQ multiplex PCR; TCRdb keeps in-frame clones, though not all of them. The data hold tens of thousands of clones, with approximately 92% observed a single time. The sequencing input was T cells isolated from PBMCs. These receptors originate from a human donor in good health.

The chain uses TRBV5-3 and TRBJ1-1, with D perhaps matching TRBD1 (6 bases). TRBV5-3 is an ORF, and what it does is uncertain. Between the trimmed V and J ends, which lost 4 bases and 3 bases, there was a span of 13 bases. This CDR3 has 14 amino acids. The CDR3 here is CARSTQGRDTEAFF. The CDR3 region has the DNA TGTGCCAGAAGCACTCAGGGGCGGGACACTGAAGCTTTCTTT.

The gene calls are TRBV21-1 and TRBJ2-7; the table's D call of TRBD1 was not tested on the DNA. TRBV21-1 is a pseudogene. The CDR3 is 14 amino acids. CDR3 DNA sequence: TGTGCCAGCAGCCGGGACAGGGGATCCTACGAGCAGTACTTC. It codes for CASSRDRGSYEQYF.

The chain couples TRBV7-6 to TRBJ2-5; tentative D call: TRBD2 (5 bases). The germline V gene has CDR1 SGHVS and CDR2 FNYEAQ. There are 14 residues in the CDR3. Trimming stripped 5 bases from V and 2 bases from J, with 12 bases between. CDR3 DNA sequence: TGTGCCAGCAGCCCTGGCGGCGGGCAAGAGACCCAGTACTTC. Translation gives CASSPGGGQETQYF.

The chain uses TRBV2 and TRBJ1-1; the D is unclear. Trimming left V 8 bases short and J 0 bases short, with 10 bases between. CDR3 length: 13 amino acids. CDR1 and CDR2 (germline): SNHLY, FYNNEI. CDR3 bases: TGTGCCAGCGGACTGTACATGAACACTGAAGCTTTCTTT. It yields the protein CASGLYMNTEAFF.

This clone was detected only once. V and J are TRBV29-1 and TRBJ1-2; 9 bases agree with TRBD1. Germline CDR1 SQVTM, CDR2 ANQGSEA. This CDR3 spans 14 amino acids. V lost 6 bases to trimming and J lost 6 bases; unmatched junction nucleotides: 11. CDR3 DNA: TGCAGCGTGGGGGCCTGGACAGGGGCCAATGGCTACACCTTC. Its translation is CSVGAWTGANGYTF.

This rearrangement joins TRBV7-9 to TRBJ1-2; TRBD1 matches at 7 bases. The CDR3 sequence is 16 residues long. J lost 10 bases, V lost 6 bases, and 20 bases had no gene match. Germline-derived CDR1 and CDR2 are SEHNR and FQNEAQ (reference sequence). CDR3 amino acids: CASSGGAGGTPNAYTF. Here the CDR3 DNA reads TGTGCCAGCAGTGGAGGGGCAGGGGGGACGCCTAATGCCTACACCTTC.

The chain uses TRBV7-9 and TRBJ1-1; D unresolved. Germline V gives CDR1 SEHNR, CDR2 FQNEAQ (reference sequence). This CDR3 region has 11 residues. Trimming removed 10 bases from V and 9 bases from J, with 15 bases in between. CDR3 protein: CATTAGSKAFF. The CDR3, as DNA: TGTGCCACCACGGCGGGAAGCAAAGCTTTCTTT.

The V and J genes are TRBV6-5 and TRBJ2-1; 10 bases map to TRBD2. Germline V CDR1 and CDR2: MNHEY, SVGAGI. This CDR3 region has 14 residues. V dropped 11 bases and J dropped 9; count of bases not matched to a gene: 13. The CDR3, as DNA: TGTGCCTCCCGGGGAGCGGGAGGGCTAGGTGAGCAGTTCTTC. This encodes CASRGAGGLGEQFF.

This chain links TRBV11-2 with TRBJ2-2; 10 bases fit TRBD2. Trimming removed 1 base from V and 3 bases from J; junction bases left unmatched: 2. In germline, CDR1 is SGHAT, CDR2 FQNNGV. This CDR3 has 16 amino acids. CDR3 sequence reads: CASSLGTSGYTGELFF. For the CDR3, the DNA is TGTGCCAGCAGCTTAGGGACTAGCGGTTACACCGGGGAGCTGTTTTTT.